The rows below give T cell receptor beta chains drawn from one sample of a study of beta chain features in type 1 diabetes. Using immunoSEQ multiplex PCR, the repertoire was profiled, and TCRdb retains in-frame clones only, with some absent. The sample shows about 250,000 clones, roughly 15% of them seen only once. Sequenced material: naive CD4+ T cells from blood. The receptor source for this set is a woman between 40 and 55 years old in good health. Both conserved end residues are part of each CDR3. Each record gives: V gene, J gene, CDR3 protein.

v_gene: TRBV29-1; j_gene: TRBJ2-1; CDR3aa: CSVDASGGYNEQFF
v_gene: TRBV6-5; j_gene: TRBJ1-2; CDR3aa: CASSYSIAGGYGYTF
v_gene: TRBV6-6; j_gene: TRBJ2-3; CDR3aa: CASRDPGQGLTDTQYF
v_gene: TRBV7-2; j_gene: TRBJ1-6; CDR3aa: CASSLEGQGNSPLHF
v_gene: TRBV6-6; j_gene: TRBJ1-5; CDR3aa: CATQDREPQHF
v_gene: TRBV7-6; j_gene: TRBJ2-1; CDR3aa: CASSLTATGEQFF
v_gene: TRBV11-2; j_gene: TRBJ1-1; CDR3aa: CASSTRPGTPNTEAFF
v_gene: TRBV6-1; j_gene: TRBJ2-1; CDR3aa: CASSRGLADYNEQFF
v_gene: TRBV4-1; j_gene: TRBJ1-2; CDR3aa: CASSHNPPGAKYGYTF
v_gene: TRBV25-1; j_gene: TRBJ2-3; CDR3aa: CASSARRDSNRTDTQYF
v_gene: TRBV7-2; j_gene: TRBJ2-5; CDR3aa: CASIRQAMTQETQYF
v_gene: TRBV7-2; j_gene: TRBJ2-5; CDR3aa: CASSPPGVAGVGETQYF
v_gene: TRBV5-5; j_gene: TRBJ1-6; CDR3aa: CASRLGRDRDNSPLHF
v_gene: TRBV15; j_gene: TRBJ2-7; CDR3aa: CATSDRDSYEQYF
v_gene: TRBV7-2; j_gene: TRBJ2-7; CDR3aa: CASSLGTAYEQYF
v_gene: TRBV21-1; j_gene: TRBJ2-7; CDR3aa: CASSKVCLSDEQYF
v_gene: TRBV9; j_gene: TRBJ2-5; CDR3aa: CASSVTSGGLGETQYF
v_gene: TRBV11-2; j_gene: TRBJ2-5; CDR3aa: CASSFPRRTGNETQYF
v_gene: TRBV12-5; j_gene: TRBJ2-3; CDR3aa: CASGLGQRNTDTQYF
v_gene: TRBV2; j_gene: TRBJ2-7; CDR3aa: CASSEINSPSYEQYF
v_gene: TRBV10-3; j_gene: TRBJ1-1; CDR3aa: CAISPGQGQGEAFF
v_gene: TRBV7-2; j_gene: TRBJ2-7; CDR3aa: CASSFKTGTEQYF
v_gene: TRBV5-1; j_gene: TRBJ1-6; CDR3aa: CASSSGQGVNSPLHF
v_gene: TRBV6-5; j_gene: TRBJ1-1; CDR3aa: CASSYLLRADEAFF
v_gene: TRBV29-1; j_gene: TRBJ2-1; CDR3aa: CSVDPRDRVPNEQFF
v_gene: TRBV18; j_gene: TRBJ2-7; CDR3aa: CASSPRSGVSYEQYF
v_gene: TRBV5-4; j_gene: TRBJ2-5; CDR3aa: CASSLKATGGSETQYF
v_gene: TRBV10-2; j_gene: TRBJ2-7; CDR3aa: CASREISVAYEQYF
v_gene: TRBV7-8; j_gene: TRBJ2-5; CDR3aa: CASSLGSGAQETQYF
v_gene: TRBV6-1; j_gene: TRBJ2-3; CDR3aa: CASSGGQGSTDTQYF
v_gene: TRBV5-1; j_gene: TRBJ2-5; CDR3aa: CASSLGGAQETQYF
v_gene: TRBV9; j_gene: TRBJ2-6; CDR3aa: CASSVASSGANVLTF
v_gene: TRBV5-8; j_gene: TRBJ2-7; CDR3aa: CASSLRGTGEQYF
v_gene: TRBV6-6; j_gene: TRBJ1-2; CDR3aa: CASSWDIPNYGYTF
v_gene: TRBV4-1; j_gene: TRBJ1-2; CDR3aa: CASSQDPGQGNGYTF
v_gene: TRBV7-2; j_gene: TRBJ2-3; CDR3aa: CASSLAGGYTDTQYF
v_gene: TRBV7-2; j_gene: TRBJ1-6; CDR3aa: CASSLSAGGTSPLHF
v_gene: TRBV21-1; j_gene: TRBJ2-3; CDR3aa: CASSKGREGQPDSSTDTQYF
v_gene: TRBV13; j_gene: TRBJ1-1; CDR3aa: CASSLGRGTEAFF
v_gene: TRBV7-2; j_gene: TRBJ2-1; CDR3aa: CASSPYNEQFF
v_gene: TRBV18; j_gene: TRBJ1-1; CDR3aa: CASSPMDRGRGTEAFF
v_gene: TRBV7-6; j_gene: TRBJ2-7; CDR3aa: CASSLSGGASYKQYF
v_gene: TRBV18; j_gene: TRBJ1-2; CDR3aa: CASSPSEGLYGYTF
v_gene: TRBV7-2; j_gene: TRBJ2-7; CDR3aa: CASSLAPRRGEQYF
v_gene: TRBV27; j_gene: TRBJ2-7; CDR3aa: CASRRTVF
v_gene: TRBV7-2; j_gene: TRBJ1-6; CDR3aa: CASSLNLRDSSYNSPLHF
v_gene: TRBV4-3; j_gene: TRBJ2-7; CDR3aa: CASSQDLGYYEQYF
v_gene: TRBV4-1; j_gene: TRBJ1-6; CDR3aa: CASRKSVGGFNSPLHF
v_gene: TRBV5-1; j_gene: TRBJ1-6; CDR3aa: CASRLVPNSPLHF
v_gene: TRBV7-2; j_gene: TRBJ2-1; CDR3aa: CASSVSGGARYNEQFF
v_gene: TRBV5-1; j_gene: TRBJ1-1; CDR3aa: CASQPGTGLNTEAFF
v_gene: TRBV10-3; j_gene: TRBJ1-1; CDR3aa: CAISVKTDSTEAFF
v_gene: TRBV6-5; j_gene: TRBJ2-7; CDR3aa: CASRLRDRGYEQYF
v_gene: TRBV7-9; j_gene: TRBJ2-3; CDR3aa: CASSWRGGTDTQYF
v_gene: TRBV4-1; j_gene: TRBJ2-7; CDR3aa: CASSQAGLLNYEQYF
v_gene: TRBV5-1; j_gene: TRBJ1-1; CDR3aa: CASGRTGSNTEAFF
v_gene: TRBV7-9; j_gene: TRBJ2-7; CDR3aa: CASSSEKYYEQYF
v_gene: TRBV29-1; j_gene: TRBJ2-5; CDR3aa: CSVDGQVAGTQYF
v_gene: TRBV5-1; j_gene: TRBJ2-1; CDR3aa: CASSSGTSGGSYNEQFF